This entry lists 30 T cell receptor beta chains sequenced from one sample in a study of cytomegalovirus exposure and HLA in healthy donors. PCR used 60 Vbeta primers and 13 Jbeta primers. Produced via immunoSEQ multiplex PCR; TCRdb's table is partial and in-frame only. The sample includes approximately 160,000 clones, 81% of them seen just once. Material: PBMCs. These receptors came from a man aged 45-65 years in good health and CMV-seropositive.

This clone has just a few counts. The rearrangement joins TRBV5-1 to TRBJ2-1; D not certain. V was cut by 2 bases and J by 5 bases, with 8 bases left in between. The germline V gene has CDR1 SGHRS and CDR2 YFSETQ. The CDR3 totals 13 residues. The CDR3 region has the DNA TGCGCCAGCAGCTTTGACTTGCACAATGAGCAGTTCTTC. Its protein product is CASSFDLHNEQFF.

The gene calls are TRBV28 and TRBJ2-7, with D perhaps TRBD1 (5 bases). This CDR3 region has 14 residues. CDR1 and CDR2 from the germline V gene are MDHEN and SYDVKM. Trimming took 10 bases from V and 3 from J, leaving 19 bases between them. CDR3 loop: CATEVQGVVYEQYF. CDR3 nucleotides: TGTGCCACTGAAGTTCAGGGTGTAGTCTACGAGCAGTACTTC.

The chain uses TRBV7-2 and TRBJ2-3; D is uncertain. The V gene lost 1 base and the J gene lost 8 bases, with 13 bases spanning the gap. This CDR3 has 14 residues. The germline CDR1 and CDR2 sequences are SGHTA and FQGNSA. CDR3: CASSLESPRGTQYF. CDR3 DNA: TGTGCCAGCAGCTTAGAGAGCCCCCGAGGTACGCAGTATTTT.

Only a few counts were recorded for this clone. The chain employs TRBV2 and TRBJ2-5; 7 bases align to TRBD1. Losses at the gene ends were 7 bases for V and 3 bases for J; bases not matched to a gene: 5. The CDR3 has 13 residues. Looked up from germline, CDR1 is SNHLY and CDR2 is FYNNEI. The CDR3: CASKSGTEETQYF. In DNA, the CDR3 is TGTGCCAGCAAATCCGGGACAGAAGAGACCCAGTACTTC.

The V gene is TRBV6-5, the J gene TRBJ1-2; a possible D gene is TRBD1 (6 bases). The germline V gene has CDR1 MNHEY and CDR2 SVGAGI. With 5 bases removed from V and 0 bases from J, the gap between germline ends came to 10 bases. This CDR3 contains 14 residues. For the CDR3, the DNA is TGTGCCAGCAGTATACAGGGAGCTAACTATGGCTACACCTTC. Residues: CASSIQGANYGYTF.

The chain recombines TRBV4-2 with TRBJ2-3, with 13 bases identical to TRBD2. Trimming took 1 base from V and 0 from J; bases not matched to a gene: 4. The CDR3 loop spans 18 amino acids. CDR1 is LGHNA and CDR2 is YNFKEQ in the germline V gene. CDR3 DNA: TGTGCCAGCAGCCAAGGAGGGACTAGCGGGGCTAGCACAGATACGCAGTATTTT. Its protein is CASSQGGTSGASTDTQYF.

The chain recombines TRBV7-2 with TRBJ2-1; TRBD2 matches at 15 bases. CDR3 length equals 17 residues. Germline values: CDR1 SGHTA, CDR2 FQGNSA. V gave up 5 bases and J gave up 6 bases; unmatched junction bases: 8. The CDR3 spells CASSRPGLAGGGNEQFF. The CDR3 bases are TGTGCCAGCAGCAGACCGGGACTAGCGGGAGGTGGCAATGAGCAGTTCTTC.

The CDR3 spells CASSLIQGLGQYF. CDR3 nucleotides: TGTGCCAGCAGCCTGATACAGGGCCTGGGGCAGTATTTT. The chain links TRBV5-4 to TRBJ2-3; D might be TRBD1 (6 bases). Trimming stripped 4 bases from V and 11 bases from J, with 17 bases between. The germline CDR1 and CDR2 sequences are SGHNT and YYREEE (reference sequence). This CDR3 region has 13 residues.

V usage is TRBV15 and J usage is TRBJ2-1, with D maybe TRBD2 (7 bases). V gave up 9 bases and J gave up 4 bases, with 19 bases separating them. Germline CDR1 reads LNHNV; CDR2 reads YYDKDF (reference sequence). CDR3 length equals 15 residues. The CDR3: CATSRAGARYNEQFF. The CDR3 DNA reads as TGTGCCACAAGCCGGGCGGGGGCCAGATACAATGAGCAGTTCTTC.

The chain couples TRBV30 to TRBJ2-3, with 8 bases identical to TRBD2. Germline CDR1 is GTSNPN and CDR2 is SVGIG (reference sequence). The CDR3 consists of 15 residues. After removal of 2 bases from V and 8 bases from J, the junction contained 12 bases not matched to a gene. DNA of the CDR3: TGTGCCTGGAGTTCCTTCGGGGGGGGGCTCCGTACGCAGTATTTT. It yields the protein CAWSSFGGGLRTQYF.

The V gene is TRBV6-4, the J gene TRBJ2-3, with D possibly TRBD2 on 5 matching bases. Germline V CDR1 and CDR2: MRHNA, SNTAGT. The germline V and J ends were trimmed by 7 bases and 0 bases, with 14 bases remaining between them. The CDR3 covers 15 residues. The CDR3 is CASKPSLSSTDTQYF. DNA for the CDR3: TGTGCCAGCAAGCCTAGCCTATCTAGCACAGATACGCAGTATTTT.

This CDR3 is CSVKGTAGPFTEAFF. As DNA, the CDR3 is TGCAGCGTTAAAGGGACAGCAGGACCTTTCACTGAAGCTTTCTTT. The rearrangement links TRBV29-1 to TRBJ1-1; 7 positions agree with TRBD1. The CDR3 covers 15 residues. Germline V gene lookup returns CDR1 SQVTM and CDR2 ANQGSEA. Trimming removed 5 bases from V and 4 bases from J; junction bases left unmatched: 13.

The J gene is TRBJ1-1, the V gene TRBV2; tentatively, D is TRBD1 (6 bases). CDR1 and CDR2 from the germline V gene are SNHLY and FYNNEI. The CDR3 has 14 amino acids. Deletions cut 4 bases from V and 2 bases from J, with 11 bases between. CDR3 in amino acids: CASSGQVRNTEAFF. CDR3 DNA sequence: TGTGCCAGCAGTGGACAGGTCCGAAACACTGAAGCTTTCTTT.

V usage is TRBV5-1 and J usage is TRBJ2-5, with D possibly matching TRBD2 (6 bases). CDR1 SGHRS and CDR2 YFSETQ come from the germline V gene. The CDR3 runs to 14 residues. The V gene lost 4 bases and the J gene lost 3 bases, with 13 bases spanning the gap. CDR3 loop: CASSPISGEETQYF. CDR3 DNA sequence: TGCGCCAGCAGCCCCATTAGCGGTGAAGAGACCCAGTACTTC. The complete variable domain, with remaining parts taken from reference TRBV5-1 and TRBJ2-5, reads KAGVTQTPRYLIKTRGQQVTLSCSPISGHRSVSWYQQTPGQGLQFLFEYFSETQRNKGNFPGRFSGRQFSNSRSEMNVSTLELGDSALYLCASSPISGEETQYFGPGTRLLVL.

The V and J genes are TRBV6-5 and TRBJ2-7; D is unresolved. Germline-derived CDR1 and CDR2 are MNHEY and SVGAGI. The V end lost 6 bases, the J end lost 2 bases, and 8 bases lay between the germline ends. There are 12 residues in the CDR3. The CDR3 DNA reads TGTGCCAGCAGACGGAGTACCTACGAGCAGTACTTC. Its protein is CASRRSTYEQYF.

This chain connects TRBV7-2 to TRBJ2-2; D unresolved. The CDR3 extends over 14 amino acids. The germline V gene encodes CDR1 SGHTA and CDR2 FQGNSA. Deletions cut 2 bases from V and 3 bases from J, with 7 bases between. The CDR3 DNA follows: TGTGCCAGCAGCTTACTAGGAGACACCGGGGAGCTGTTTTTT. This gives the protein CASSLLGDTGELFF.

The chain has TRBV9 and TRBJ2-7, with D unresolved. V was cut by 4 bases and J by 4 bases, with 15 bases left in between. From germline, CDR1 is SGDLS and CDR2 YYNGEE. CDR3 length: 14 amino acids. CDR3 amino acids: CASSPGSGTYEQYF. The CDR3 bases are TGTGCCAGCAGCCCCGGGTCCGGCACTTACGAGCAGTACTTC.

The J gene is TRBJ2-5, the V gene TRBV30; D remains ambiguous. Germline V gives CDR1 GTSNPN, CDR2 SVGIG (reference sequence). The CDR3 runs 12 residues. The V end was cut by 1 base, the J end by 5 bases, with 8 bases between. The CDR3 nucleotides are TGTGCCTGGAGTGACAACCTGGAGACCCAGTACTTC. Its protein is CAWSDNLETQYF.

The V gene is TRBV11-3, the J gene TRBJ2-1; D perhaps matches TRBD2 (6 bases). The germline CDR1 and CDR2 sequences are SGHNT and YENEEA. The CDR3 loop spans 13 amino acids. The V end lost 3 bases, the J end lost 9 bases, and 12 bases lay between the germline ends. The CDR3 DNA sequence: TGTGCCAGCAGCTTGGGGACTTATCGTGAGCAGTTCTTC. This encodes CASSLGTYREQFF.

V usage is TRBV6-5 and J usage is TRBJ2-5, with a tentative D call TRBD2 (6 bases). Germline CDR1 and CDR2: MNHEY and SVGAGI. With 6 bases removed from V and 5 bases from J, the gap between germline ends came to 16 bases. CDR3 length: 14 residues. The CDR3 loop reads CASRRDGFEETQYF. The CDR3 DNA reads TGTGCCAGCAGGCGGGATGGATTTGAGGAGACCCAGTACTTC.

The V call is TRBV28, the J call TRBJ1-5; 10 bases fit TRBD1. This CDR3 has 14 amino acids. Per germline, CDR1 MDHEN and CDR2 SYDVKM. The J segment lost 5 bases and the V segment lost 6 bases, leaving 4 bases of the junction unmatched. The CDR3 coding sequence is TGTGCCAGCAGGAGGGGACAGGGGTATCAGCCCCAGCATTTT. It translates to CASRRGQGYQPQHF.

In nucleotides, the CDR3 is TGCAGCGCGGGCCCTAACGCGGGGACCCAGTACTTC. Translated, it gives CSAGPNAGTQYF. The chain joins TRBV29-1 to TRBJ2-5, with D tentatively TRBD2 (5 bases). CDR3 size: 12 residues. Germline CDR1 SQVTM, CDR2 ANQGSEA. V shed 7 bases and J shed 7 bases, with 16 bases lying between them. Together with reference TRBV29-1 and TRBJ2-5, the CDR3 gives the full variable domain: SAVISQKPSRDICQRGTSLTIQCQVDSQVTMMFWYRQQPGQSLTLIATANQGSEATYESGFVIDKFPISRPNLTFSTLTVSNMSPEDSSIYLCSAGPNAGTQYFGPGTRLLVL.

This clone was recorded a few times. This chain links TRBV4-3 with TRBJ1-2; 7 bases line up with TRBD1. The CDR3 is made up of 16 amino acids. J was trimmed by 1 base and V by 0 bases; bases with no gene match: 5. CDR1 and CDR2 (germline): LGHNA, YSLEER. CDR3 coding DNA: TGCGCCAGCAGCCAAGAGGGACAGTACTATAACTATGGCTACACCTTC. It is translated as CASSQEGQYYNYGYTF.

The genes are TRBV6-1 and TRBJ1-1; D uncertain. V was clipped by 4 bases and J by 2 bases, with 8 bases between them. CDR3 length: 13 amino acids. Germline-derived CDR1 and CDR2 are MNHNS and SASEGT. CDR3 nucleotide sequence: TGTGCCAGCAGTGTTCAGTTAAACACTGAAGCTTTCTTT. Translated: CASSVQLNTEAFF.

V gene TRBV4-1 combines with J gene TRBJ2-3, with 8 bases aligning to TRBD1. The germline CDR1 and CDR2 sequences are MGHRA and YSYEKL. The CDR3 covers 16 residues. J gave up 5 bases and V 0 bases, and 7 bases lay outside the gene matches. The DNA of the CDR3 is TGCGCCAGCAGCCAAGACGGGACAGGAGATGGAGATACGCAGTATTTT. Protein sequence: CASSQDGTGDGDTQYF.

With respect to this clone: The junction departs from the called germline gene at one end, perhaps through a read error. This chain joins TRBV11-2 and TRBJ2-3, with D possibly being TRBD1 (5 bases). Looked up from germline, CDR1 is SGHAT and CDR2 is FQNNGV. CDR3 length: 15 amino acids. In DNA, the CDR3 is TGTGCCAGCAGTTTAGTAGGGGATGCGACAGATACGCAGTATTTT. This translates into CASSLVGDATDTQYF.

This chain uses TRBV5-4 with TRBJ2-2, with 7 positions matching TRBD2. The CDR3 runs to 16 residues. Per germline, CDR1 SGHNT and CDR2 YYREEE (reference sequence). V lost 4 bases, J lost 1 base, and 7 bases stayed unmatched. In DNA form, the CDR3 reads TGTGCCAGCAGCCCCCAACTAGCGTTGAACACCGGGGAGCTGTTTTTT. The encoded protein is CASSPQLALNTGELFF.

The chain carries TRBV2 and TRBJ1-1, with D unresolved. The CDR3 extends over 13 amino acids. Per the germline V gene, CDR1 is SNHLY and CDR2 is FYNNEI. Trimming left V 4 bases short and J 3 bases short, with 9 bases between. The CDR3 DNA is TGTGCCAGCAGTGCGACTATCTACACTGAAGCTTTCTTT. Its protein is CASSATIYTEAFF.

The chain is built from TRBV11-3 and TRBJ2-3, with 14 positions matching TRBD2. The CDR3 sequence is 18 residues long. Germline lookup yields CDR1 SGHNT and CDR2 YENEEA. J was trimmed by 5 bases and V by 3 bases; bases with no gene match: 10. CDR3 sequence: CASSLGRLAGGPGDTQYF. The CDR3 DNA follows: TGTGCCAGCAGCTTGGGGAGACTAGCGGGAGGGCCGGGAGATACGCAGTATTTT. Using reference TRBV11-3 and TRBJ2-3 for the parts outside the CDR3, the full variable domain is EAGVVQSPRYKIIEKKQPVAFWCNPISGHNTLYWYLQNLGQGPELLIRYENEEAVDDSQLPKDRFSAERLKGVDSTLKIQPAELGDSAVYLCASSLGRLAGGPGDTQYFGPGTRLTVL.

The chain carries TRBV5-1 and TRBJ2-3; 12 nucleotides agree with TRBD2. CDR3 length: 16 residues. CDR1 is SGHRS, CDR2 YFSETQ, per germline. Trimming cost V 4 bases and J 1 base; bases outside gene matches: 4. Here the CDR3 DNA reads TGCGCCAGCAGCCTAGCGGGGGGGTCAGGCACAGATACGCAGTATTTT. Translating gives CASSLAGGSGTDTQYF.